This T cell receptor (beta chain) was profiled in a study of cytomegalovirus exposure and HLA in healthy donors (dated by TCRdb to between 2016 and 2019). Study-level background: In an earlier analysis of some 550 of the donors, around 290 Gb of sequence data and 90 million to 120 million unique TCR beta sequences from roughly 200 million T cells were reported. Roughly 300 gigabases of sequencing data and tens of millions of unique TCR sequences were included in an early release covering under 650 HLA-typed donors. Of the 398 genotyped donors, about 84% fell in the genetic ancestry cluster associated with self-reported Caucasian donors. The study was designed to test whether signatures of past pathogen exposure could be identified by cataloging public T cell receptors. The study profiled the T cell repertoires of about 720 subjects by immunosequencing and related them to cytomegalovirus serostatus. Along with the approximately 600-subject first cohort, a separate validation cohort of 120 different subjects was used. High-throughput TCR immunosequencing, statistical association of individual TCRs with disease status, and machine learning were combined to predict cytomegalovirus infection status. To study patterns of TCR occurrence, a later analysis re-analyzed previously published TCR beta repertoires from 650 to 750 donors and added high-resolution HLA genotyping. Rather than drawing on any new phenotypic data, the later analysis identified candidate immune exposures from TCR beta sequences and the way those sequences occurred across donors. In an earlier analysis of 500 to 650 of the donors, high-throughput TCR beta sequencing was used to judge whether each TCR beta V gene segment behaved as functional or pseudogenic. Donor age, sex, ethnicity and CMV serostatus were collected together with the repertoire data. In a later genetic analysis, genome-wide SNP genotypes for about 60% of the 666 donors were used, and that subset was treated as a discovery cohort. All discovery cohort repertoires had been generated using a single sequencing platform. HLA typing covered class I and class II loci at four-digit resolution. The number of donors typed differed by locus, with roughly 629-640 for A, B, C, DRB1 and DQB1, more than 500 for DQA1, some 570 for DPA1, and around 450 for DPB1. Roughly five DR-DQ haplotypes were treated as single units for association and clustering because of strong linkage in the cohort. On average, around 230,000 unique TCR beta nucleotide sequences were sequenced per donor among several hundred genotyped donors of the cohort, with 15% to 20% of those sequences being non-productive.

The library was produced with the immunoSEQ multiplex PCR assay. For the multiplex PCR, a mixture combining 60 forward primers for TCR Vbeta segments and 13 reverse primers for TCR Jbeta segments was used. Amplification of the CDR3 region of rearranged TCR beta genes was performed with a multiplex PCR assay on genomic DNA. The amplified TCR beta libraries were sequenced on the Illumina HiSeq System as 87-base-pair reads. In the original analysis: Across the roughly 670 repertoires, a later analysis counted 80 million or so unique TCR beta chains, roughly 11 million of which were shared by at least two donors. A nearest-neighbor algorithm error-corrected the raw reads and collapsed the reads into unique sequences, merging closely related sequences to remove PCR and sequencing errors. CDR3 sequences were aligned to IMGT reference sequences to assign V, D and J gene segments. For a sequence to be retained, at least a six-nucleotide match to both a V gene segment and a J gene segment was required. A rearrangement was called productive if the CDR3 had no stop codons and remained in frame with V and J, and every other rearrangement was called non-productive. CDR3 was defined according to IMGT convention as the region running from the second conserved V-encoded cysteine to the conserved J-encoded phenylalanine. In an earlier analysis of around 570 of the donors, sequences lacking an unambiguous match to a single V gene segment were excluded. In an earlier analysis of a few hundred of the donors, V segments were called functional above 56.7% productive rearrangements and were called segregating when the between-donor standard deviation exceeded 5%. A statistical classification framework was developed to diagnose cytomegalovirus status using the catalog of TCR beta chain sequences. In a later analysis, V and J genes were assigned by comparing TCR nucleotide sequences against IMGT/GENE-DB human TR gene sequences. In a later analysis, CDR3 sequences and most-parsimonious VDJ recombination scenarios were assigned using the TCRdist pipeline. In a later analysis, every TCR beta chain was defined by the combination of its CDR3 amino acid sequence and its V-gene family, and reads without a unique V-gene family were dropped. To address suspected cross-contamination and a sequencing artifact, a later analysis removed 550 to 750 highly shared, low-generation-probability nucleotide sequences. For each public chain, a later analysis derived a clonal expansion index from normalized ranks of inferred template counts within each repertoire. In a later analysis, generation probabilities were computed using a VDJ recombination model fitted to out-of-frame rearrangements, and the results were checked against IGoR. A later analysis scored TCR-TCR, TCR-HLA and TCR-CMV co-occurrence with hypergeometric tests, applying a repertoire-size bias correction to TCR pairs. False discovery rates were estimated in a later analysis by permuting HLA or CMV assignments 20 times. A later analysis grouped co-occurring TCRs with DBSCAN, adding TCRdist sequence similarity when clustering within HLA-allele-positive subsets. For co-occurrence clustering, repertoires with fewer than 30,000 or more than 120,000 public chains were excluded, along with four or five repertoires with anomalous nucleotide sharing. TCRdb's version of the immuneACCESS table is confined to in-frame rearrangements and falls short of the full clone set. An unresolved V gene accounts for under half of the shortfall where checked; the remainder is of unknown origin. The V and J calls and clone size are taken from that table; D and trimming were inferred from the DNA. Within this sample are 190,000 or so clones, with 80% of them counted one time only. Around 0.69% of the sample belongs to the ten largest clones.

The CDR3 contains 14 residues, cysteine and phenylalanine counted. Only the CDR3 DNA is retained, 42 bases long and in frame from the first base. Based on the germline V gene (reference sequence), the CDR1 and CDR2 sequences are LNHNV and YYDKDF. The germline V end is reduced by 6 bases and the J end by 13 bases; junction bases left unmatched: 13. As regards this clone: Its cognate antigen has yet to be identified. Per-base qualities were not stored, and no clone one base away is much larger.

The research as a whole found: Three of the identified cytomegalovirus-associated TCR beta chains were confirmed in vitro to be specific for cytomegalovirus antigens. Broadly in line with IMGT annotations, most TCR beta V segments showed up in productive rearrangements about 87% or about 30% of the time in an earlier analysis of around 600 of the donors. Because some donors lacked HLA typing at each locus, the association tests relied only on the typed subset. It was suggested by the authors that the approach could potentially be generalized to other disease states and immunological phenotypes. In a later analysis, TCR association rates were found to vary across HLA loci, with the most associated TCRs seen for DRB1 alleles and the fewest for HLA-C alleles. A later analysis associated 16,951 TCR beta sequences with specific HLA alleles at a false discovery rate of 0.05. Sequencing depth was assumed to be roughly uniform across donors in the presence/absence analyses, though that assumption may not hold. Correlated functional status among segregating V segments might reflect linkage disequilibrium, but an unknown experimental factor could not be ruled out. Most CMV-associated TCR beta chains appeared to be HLA-restricted in a later analysis, and the HLA associations seemed to be driven largely by CMV exposure. A later genetic analysis reported fewer N-insertions in productive TCRs among donors in an Asian-associated ancestry cluster than the approximately 670-donor mean. When HLA alleles, especially DR and DQ, strongly co-occurred, attributing TCR associations to individual alleles was difficult. A further reported finding was that TCR beta sequences accurately predicted the HLA-A and HLA-B alleles for most subjects in the first cohort. Across donors, most TCR sequences were observed very rarely, whereas some public TCRs were present in many individuals. The classifier was reported to diagnose cytomegalovirus status with high specificity and sensitivity in both the original and validation cohorts. Compared with equally common non-associated chains, HLA-associated TCR beta chains in a later analysis were more clonally expanded and had lower generation probabilities. The 87-base-pair reads could not distinguish some IMGT-functional V segments, including TRBV6-2 and TRBV6-3, so those segments were excluded. In a later analysis, several top co-occurrence clusters were reported to appear linked to parvovirus B19, influenza, CMV and Epstein-Barr virus. The cohort was sequenced for TCR beta chains only, and without alpha or paired-chain data the features that could be detected were limited. A group of highly shared sequence variants was considered likely to be a technical artifact of the sequencing pipeline. Immune exposure information for the cohort was limited to CMV serostatus. The earlier analysis of around 600 of the donors excluded about 16 rarely observed V segments, including chromosome 9 orphons, because counts were too low. A later genetic analysis associated a missense DCLRE1C variant with V-gene and J-gene trimming of TCR beta chains, and an independent cohort replicated the association. The study gave a list of some 150 TCR beta chains associated with cytomegalovirus.

The cohort was made up of about 670 healthy bone marrow donors. Cohort members were all nominally healthy when sampled, although unrecorded immune exposures were likely present. The donor tested CMV seronegative, placing the donor among the 350 or so seronegative members of the cohort. Each donor provided a peripheral blood sample, and peripheral blood mononuclear cells were used for TCR beta sequencing. Genomic DNA extraction from the blood cell samples was performed with the Qiagen DNeasy Blood Extraction Kit. The chain links TRBV15 with TRBJ2-5; a stretch of 11 junction bases matches TRBD1. The specimen was PBMCs. The TCR comes from a boy younger than 18 in good health and CMV-seronegative. The DNA sequence is as follows: TGTGCCACCAGAGGGACAGGGGGGAACCTTGGAGCGTACTTC. Its amino acids are CATRGTGGNLGAYF.